This section outlines one T cell receptor (beta chain) sequence together with its context. Reverse transcription used roughly 0.45 to 1 ug RNA and random hexamers. TCRdb recomputed calls from the immunoSEQ multiplex PCR reads with MiXCR, one row per CDR3 protein. The sample shows approximately 100,000 distinct CDR3 sequences, 90% to 98% of them seen only once. These data come from a study of CD8 T cells in Susac syndrome. Germline CDR1 MDHEN, CDR2 SYDVKM. Trimming left V 5 bases short and J 1 base short, with 16 bases between. CDR3 length: 16 residues. TEMRA cells were FACS-enriched, while CD8+ and CD4+ T cells were negatively isolated.

The sequenced sample consisted of CD4+ T cells from PBMCs. This TCR came from a human donor in good health. The chain links TRBV28 to TRBJ2-3; possible D gene TRBD1, 5 bases. The CDR3 region is CASSPPPGRRTDTQYF. CDR3 bases: TGTGCCAGCAGTCCCCCCCCAGGGCGGCGCACAGATACGCAGTATTTT. The whole variable domain, filled in from reference TRBV28 and TRBJ2-3, reads DVKVTQSSRYLVKRTGEKVFLECVQDMDHENMFWYRQDPGLGLRLIYFSYDVKMKEKGDIPEGYSVSREKKERFSLILESASTNQTSMYLCASSPPPGRRTDTQYFGPGTRLTVL.